The clone carrying this T cell receptor beta chain appeared a few times. Its matching antigen is unknown. Clones were read by immunoSEQ multiplex PCR, and TCRdb kept only the in-frame ones, dropping some. The top ten hold under 3% of the sample, which has roughly 60,000 clones, 85% to 95% seen once. While the first cohort had fewer than 850 subjects, the donors belonged to the separate validation cohort of about 130 subjects. J gave up 4 bases and V 8 bases, and 20 bases lay outside the gene matches. The CDR3 covers 20 residues. Germline V gives CDR1 SNHLY, CDR2 FYNNEI. This entry belongs to a study of cytomegalovirus exposure and HLA in healthy donors. Regarding the study as a whole: The study flagged 150 to 200 TCR beta chains as cytomegalovirus-associated. It was reported that the classifier diagnosed cytomegalovirus status with high specificity and sensitivity in both the original and validation cohorts. Many donors shared some public TCRs, even though most TCR sequences were rare.

The clonotype was recovered from a man aged 18 to 30 in good health and CMV-seronegative. Input material: PBMCs. The V gene is TRBV2, the J gene TRBJ2-3, with 14 bases matching TRBD2. The CDR3 sequence: CASGSLGATSGRAAPDTQYF. The CDR3 DNA follows: TGTGCCAGCGGTAGCTTGGGGGCGACTAGCGGGAGGGCCGCCCCAGATACGCAGTATTTT.